The 17 T cell receptor beta chains given below trace back to one sample, sequenced in a study of Tregs in tolerant kidney transplant recipients. These receptors have no identified antigens. Measured with immunoSEQ multiplex PCR; TCRdb has only the in-frame clones, and not every one. The data contain about 530 clones, 42% of them singletons. The sequencing here drew on Tregs from blood cultured with allogeneic cells, taken before the transplant. The receptors derive from a human patient who received a combined kidney and bone marrow transplant.

As for this clone: A read error is the likely source, as a far larger clone sits one nucleotide away. The sample has other DNA sequences that encode this CDR3 too. V gene TRBV2 combines with J gene TRBJ1-5; D possibly corresponds to TRBD1 (5 bases). There are 15 residues in the CDR3. CDR1 is SNHLY, CDR2 FYNNEI, per germline. The ends were cut back, 10 bases at V and 5 bases at J, with 21 bases in the middle. CDR3 DNA sequence: TGTGCCATCAGGGCCGGACGGTTATCGGATCAGCCCCAGCATTTT. It encodes CAIRAGRLSDQPQHF.

The V and J genes are TRBV2 and TRBJ2-7; 10 positions match TRBD1. Trimming at V came to 9 bases and at J to 3 bases, leaving 23 bases not matched to a gene. The germline V gene encodes CDR1 SNHLY and CDR2 FYNNEI. The CDR3 contains 19 residues. As DNA, the CDR3 is TGTGCCAGTTTCTTCTCGGGACAGGGGTTTTTCGGGGGACTCTACGAGCAGTACTTC. Its protein product is CASFFSGQGFFGGLYEQYF. Combining the CDR3 with reference TRBV2 and TRBJ2-7 gives the whole variable domain EPEVTQTPSHQVTQMGQEVILRCVPISNHLYFYWYRQILGQKVEFLVSFYNNEISEKSEIFDDQFSVERPDGSNFTLKIRSTKLEDSAMYFCASFFSGQGFFGGLYEQYFGPGTRLTVT.

This clone was recorded a few times. This rearrangement joins TRBV6-5 to TRBJ1-1; D possibly corresponds to TRBD1 (6 bases). With 0 bases removed from V and 0 bases from J, the gap between germline ends came to 11 bases. The CDR3 totals 16 residues. CDR1 is MNHEY and CDR2 is SVGAGI in the germline V gene. CDR3 loop: CASSYSGGAMNTEAFF. As DNA, the CDR3 is TGTGCCAGCAGTTACTCGGGGGGGGCAATGAACACTGAAGCTTTCTTT.

The gene calls are TRBV6-1 and TRBJ2-7; D not resolved. Germline loops: CDR1 MNHNS, CDR2 SASEGT. The ends were cut back, 6 bases at V and 3 bases at J, with 12 bases in the middle. The CDR3 sequence is 13 residues long. CDR3 sequence (DNA): TGTGCCAGCAGAGCCACACCGCTCTACGAGCAGTACTTC. It specifies CASRATPLYEQYF.

Regarding this clone: A junction boundary mismatches the germline segment, possibly from a read error. V usage is TRBV10-1 and J usage is TRBJ2-3; 9 bases are a match to TRBD1. The V gene's germline CDR1 is WNHNN and CDR2 SYGVQD (reference sequence). This CDR3 is 18 amino acids long. In nucleotides, the CDR3 is TGCGCCAGCAGTTGCGCCCAGCCGGGACAGGGAGGCCACAGATACGCAGTATTT. Translation: CASSCAQPGQGGHRYAVF.

Concerning this clone: This sequence may be a read error, since a much larger clone differs from it by one base. Other nucleotide sequences in the sample specify the same CDR3. The chain has TRBV4-1 and TRBJ2-5; 9 bases fit TRBD1. Germline trimming cut 4 bases from V and 3 bases from J; bases unmatched to any gene: 9. The CDR3 length is 16 residues. The germline CDR1 and CDR2 sequences are MGHRA and YSYEKL. The CDR3 region has the DNA TGCGCCAGCAGCCTAGGGGACAGGGCCGAGAAAGAGACCCAGTACTTC. This codes for CASSLGDRAEKETQYF.

CDR3 sequence: CASSTTGGTYEQYF. For the CDR3, the DNA is TGTGCCAGCAGTACGACGGGGGGTACCTACGAGCAGTACTTC. This chain links TRBV28 with TRBJ2-7; 7 positions agree with TRBD2. CDR3 size: 14 residues. Unmatched junction bases numbered 6, after V lost 5 bases and J lost 2 bases. From germline, CDR1 is MDHEN and CDR2 SYDVKM.

This clone was seen more than once but under ten times. CDR3 sequence (DNA): TGTGCCAGCAGCTTAGCTGGATATACGCAGTATTTT. Translated, it gives CASSLAGYTQYF. This sequence joins TRBV7-2 and TRBJ2-3; D call uncertain. CDR3 length equals 12 residues. The V gene lost 0 bases and the J gene lost 7 bases, with 5 bases spanning the gap. Germline V gene sequence: CDR1 SGHTA, CDR2 FQGNSA.

This clone showed up just a few times. The genes are TRBV10-2 and TRBJ2-7, with 12 positions matching TRBD2. CDR1 is WSHSY, CDR2 SAAADI, per germline. After removal of 3 bases from V and 2 bases from J, the junction contained 2 bases not matched to a gene. This CDR3 region has 15 residues. CDR3 in DNA: TGCGCCAGCAGTGACAGACTAGCGGGAGCCTACGAGCAGTACTTC. It is translated as CASSDRLAGAYEQYF.

Within the sample, this clone is large. This chain connects TRBV10-2 to TRBJ2-4; possible D gene TRBD2, 6 bases. V gave up 5 bases and J gave up 6 bases, with 17 bases separating them. Germline V lookup: CDR1 WSHSY, CDR2 SAAADI. The CDR3 sequence is 15 residues long. CDR3 coding DNA: TGCGCCAGCAGTAACGGGGGAGCCGGGGGAAACATTCAGTACTTC. Amino acid sequence: CASSNGGAGGNIQYF.

The sample holds a few counts of this clone. The rearrangement uses TRBV28 and TRBJ1-2; D remains ambiguous. This CDR3 comprises 12 residues. V dropped 6 bases and J dropped 4 bases, with 9 bases sitting between them. Germline CDR1 is MDHEN and CDR2 is SYDVKM. The CDR3 region is CASSPDTYGYTF. CDR3 nucleotides: TGTGCCAGCAGCCCTGACACCTATGGCTACACCTTC.

This clone is large. CDR3 coding DNA: TGTGCCAGCAGTAAGGGACTAGCACTCGAGCAGTACTTC. This sequence encodes CASSKGLALEQYF. This chain connects TRBV2 to TRBJ2-7, with 9 nucleotides matching TRBD2. Germline assignment: CDR1 SNHLY and CDR2 FYNNEI. The trim removed 5 bases at V and 6 bases at J, leaving 5 bases unmatched. The CDR3 length is 13 residues.

This clone was seen a handful of times. It is likely a read error: a sequence one base away is far more abundant. The rearrangement joins TRBV4-2 to TRBJ2-1; 10 nucleotides line up with TRBD2. This CDR3 is built from 15 residues. The V gene end was trimmed by 0 bases and the J gene end by 6 bases; junction bases not matched to a gene: 2. Germline V gene sequence: CDR1 LGHNA, CDR2 YNFKEQ. The CDR3 DNA is TGTGCCAGCAGCCAAGATCTAGCGGGAGCCAATGAGCAGTTCTTC. Its translation: CASSQDLAGANEQFF.

The rearrangement uses TRBV21-1 and TRBJ1-1. TRBV21-1 is tagged as a pseudogene. The CDR3 totals 15 residues. The CDR3 sequence: CASSLDFTSNTEAFF. The CDR3 DNA reads TGTGCCAGCAGCTTAGATTTTACGTCGAACACTGAAGCTTTCTTT.

The V gene is TRBV10-3, the J gene TRBJ2-7; 10 bases line up with TRBD1. The CDR3 spans 14 residues. J gave up 2 bases and V 7 bases, and 5 bases lay outside the gene matches. CDR1 is ENHRY, CDR2 SYGVKD, per germline. The DNA for the CDR3 is TGTGCCATCAAGGGGACAGGGGATACCTACGAGCAGTACTTC. Its protein is CAIKGTGDTYEQYF.

The V and J genes are TRBV4-2 and TRBJ2-3, with 9 bases fitting TRBD2. After removal of 0 bases from V and 2 bases from J, the junction contained 15 bases not matched to a gene. The germline V gene encodes CDR1 LGHNA and CDR2 YNFKEQ. This CDR3 region has 20 residues. The DNA of the CDR3 is TGTGCCAGCAGCCAAGATTTCGCTCCTTTAGCGGGAGAACACACAGATACGCAGTATTTT. Translation: CASSQDFAPLAGEHTDTQYF.

By proportion, this clone is large. V gene TRBV6-1 combines with J gene TRBJ1-3, with D possibly matching TRBD1 (5 bases). CDR3 length: 15 amino acids. Per the germline V gene, CDR1 is MNHNS and CDR2 is SASEGT. V was trimmed by 2 bases and J by 0 bases, leaving 8 bases between them. This chain's CDR3 is CASSERGYSGNTIYF. The CDR3, as DNA: TGTGCCAGCAGTGAAAGGGGCTACTCTGGAAACACCATATATTTT.